The 14 T cell receptor beta chains below come from one sample, sequenced in a study of OX40 agonist ivuxolimab in advanced cancers. Produced via immunoSEQ multiplex PCR; TCRdb's table is partial and in-frame only. The sample records 100,000 or so clones, 90% being singletons. The material was CD4+ or CD8+ T cells sorted from blood, obtained in a trial of the OX40 agonist ivuxolimab. These receptors originate from an adult with an advanced solid tumor such as melanoma, head and neck, liver or kidney cancer.

The chain joins TRBV19 to TRBJ2-5; D tentatively fits TRBD1 or TRBD2 (5 bases each). The V gene lost 4 bases and the J gene lost 5 bases, with 14 bases spanning the gap. The CDR3 loop spans 14 amino acids. In germline, CDR1 is LNHDA, CDR2 SQIVND (reference sequence). The CDR3 nucleotides are TGTGCCAGTAGTAGTCGGGGCCACACGGAGACCCAGTACTTC. It yields the protein CASSSRGHTETQYF.

The V and J genes are TRBV6-6 and TRBJ2-7; TRBD2 agrees at 9 bases. V lost 5 bases, J lost 7 bases, and 6 bases stayed unmatched. Germline V gives CDR1 MNHNY, CDR2 SVGAGI (reference sequence). CDR3 length: 13 amino acids. The CDR3 here is CASSTPGLAEQYF. CDR3 in DNA: TGTGCCAGCAGTACCCCGGGACTAGCAGAGCAGTACTTC.

The genes are TRBV29-1 and TRBJ1-1; no clear D. Between the trimmed V and J ends, which lost 5 bases and 6 bases, there was a span of 16 bases. The germline gives CDR1 SQVTM, CDR2 ANQGSEA. This CDR3 contains 13 residues. In DNA, the CDR3 is TGCAGCGTTTTTGACCCCAAGATGGCTGAAGCTTTCTTT. Amino acid sequence: CSVFDPKMAEAFF. Drawing the rest from reference TRBV29-1 and TRBJ1-1, the complete variable domain is SAVISQKPSRDICQRGTSLTIQCQVDSQVTMMFWYRQQPGQSLTLIATANQGSEATYESGFVIDKFPISRPNLTFSTLTVSNMSPEDSSIYLCSVFDPKMAEAFFGQGTRLTVV.

Comments on this clone: Other DNA sequences within the sample encode an identical CDR3. The chain employs TRBV18 and TRBJ2-7; TRBD1 matches 8 bases. CDR1 is KGHSH, CDR2 LQKENI, per germline. J gave up 2 bases and V 3 bases, and 3 bases lay outside the gene matches. This CDR3 has 14 residues. The CDR3 spells CASSPGTGAYEQYF. The CDR3 DNA follows: TGTGCCAGCTCACCCGGGACAGGTGCCTACGAGCAGTACTTC.

The CDR3 loop is CASSFLPDYEQYF. The CDR3 bases are TGTGCCAGCAGCTTCCTTCCCGACTACGAGCAGTACTTC. The chain is built from TRBV7-2 and TRBJ2-7; no definite D call. Looked up from germline, CDR1 is SGHTA and CDR2 is FQGNSA. V lost 3 bases to trimming and J lost 3 bases, with 9 bases between them. CDR3 length: 13 residues.

The genes are TRBV2 and TRBJ1-2; D perhaps matches TRBD1 (5 bases). Germline assignment: CDR1 SNHLY and CDR2 FYNNEI. CDR3 length equals 13 residues. V gave up 4 bases and J gave up 8 bases, with 14 bases separating them. CDR3 in DNA: TGTGCCAGCAGTGCCATGTCTGGGGGAGGCTACACCTTC. Translated, it gives CASSAMSGGGYTF.

The chain carries TRBV6-1 and TRBJ1-1; D call uncertain. The CDR3 runs 15 residues. Deletions cut 4 bases from V and 0 bases from J, with 12 bases between. Germline assignment: CDR1 MNHNS and CDR2 SASEGT. Written as DNA, the CDR3 is TGTGCCAGCAGTGTCTCCCCGACCGTGAACACTGAAGCTTTCTTT. Translation gives CASSVSPTVNTEAFF.

This chain joins TRBV6-5 and TRBJ2-2, with 7 bases lining up with TRBD2. J lost 3 bases, V lost 0 bases, and 4 bases had no gene match. The germline V gene has CDR1 MNHEY and CDR2 SVGAGI. The CDR3 sequence is 16 residues long. The CDR3, as DNA: TGTGCCAGCAGTTACTCGGGCGGGAGTGACACCGGGGAGCTGTTTTTT. Its translation: CASSYSGGSDTGELFF.

The chain couples TRBV25-1 to TRBJ2-7; tentatively, D is TRBD2 (5 bases). V shed 7 bases and J shed 4 bases, with 8 bases lying between them. CDR1 and CDR2 (germline): MGHDK, SYGVNS. The CDR3 loop spans 11 amino acids. CDR3 nucleotide sequence: TGTGCCAGCACCGAGGGATACGAGCAGTACTTC. Translated, it gives CASTEGYEQYF.

This chain links TRBV10-2 with TRBJ1-3; 7 bases are a match to TRBD1. V shed 7 bases, J shed 0 bases, and the junction held 6 bases outside the gene matches. Germline assignment: CDR1 WSHSY and CDR2 SAAADI. CDR3 size: 15 residues. The CDR3 spells CASTDRAASGNTIYF. DNA of the CDR3: TGCGCCAGCACTGACAGGGCTGCCTCTGGAAACACCATATATTTT.

The chain uses TRBV5-6 and TRBJ2-5; D is perhaps TRBD2 (6 bases). Trimming left V 4 bases short and J 5 bases short, with 12 bases between. Germline V gene data show CDR1 as SGHDT and CDR2 as YYEEEE. The CDR3 is 13 residues long. DNA of the CDR3: TGTGCCAGCAGCCTGACTAGTTTGGAGACCCAGTACTTC. The encoded protein is CASSLTSLETQYF. The variable domain in full, completed from reference TRBV5-6 and TRBJ2-5, reads DAGVTQSPTHLIKTRGQQVTLRCSPKSGHDTVSWYQQALGQGPQFIFQYYEEEERQRGNFPDRFSGHQFPNYSSELNVNALLLGDSALYLCASSLTSLETQYFGPGTRLLVL.

This rearrangement joins TRBV14 to TRBJ2-2; D is unresolved. Germline CDR1 is SGHDN and CDR2 is FVKESK. Between the trimmed V and J ends, which lost 8 bases and 3 bases, there was a span of 13 bases. The CDR3 totals 14 residues. Here the CDR3 reads CASSRHYHTGELFF. As DNA, the CDR3 is TGTGCCAGCTCCCGTCACTACCACACCGGGGAGCTGTTTTTT.

This clone has a handful of counts. The chain joins TRBV7-2 to TRBJ1-3; 7 positions match TRBD1. Looked up from germline, CDR1 is SGHTA and CDR2 is FQGNSA. Trimming removed 4 bases from V and 1 base from J; junction bases left unmatched: 4. This CDR3 has 15 residues. The CDR3 reads CASSSRGGSGNTIYF. In DNA, the CDR3 is TGTGCCAGCAGCTCCAGGGGGGGATCTGGAAACACCATATATTTT.

The chain uses TRBV11-2 and TRBJ1-1; D unclear. In germline, CDR1 is SGHAT, CDR2 FQNNGV. This CDR3 comprises 13 residues. Trimming cost V 6 bases and J 1 base, with 9 bases left between them. CDR3 residues: CASSQAWNTEAFF. For the CDR3, the DNA is TGTGCCAGCAGTCAGGCATGGAACACTGAAGCTTTCTTT.